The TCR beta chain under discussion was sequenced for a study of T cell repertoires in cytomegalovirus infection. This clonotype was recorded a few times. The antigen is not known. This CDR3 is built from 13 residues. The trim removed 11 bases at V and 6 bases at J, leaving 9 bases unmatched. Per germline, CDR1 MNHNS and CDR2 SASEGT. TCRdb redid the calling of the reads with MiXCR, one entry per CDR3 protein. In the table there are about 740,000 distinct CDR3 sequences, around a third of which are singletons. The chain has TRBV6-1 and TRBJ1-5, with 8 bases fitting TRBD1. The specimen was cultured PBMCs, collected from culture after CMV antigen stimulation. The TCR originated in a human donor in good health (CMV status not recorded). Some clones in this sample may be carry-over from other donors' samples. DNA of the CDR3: TGTGCCGTGCACAGGGGGGGGGGTCAGCCCCAGCATTTT. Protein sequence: CAVHRGGGQPQHF.